This TCR beta chain comes out of a study of early T cells in non-severe SARS-CoV-2 infection (dated by TCRdb to 2020 to 2022). Concerning the study at large: Because TCR sequencing relied on bulk RNA taken from unsorted whole blood, pairing of alpha and beta chains was not possible.

Set within a cohort of healthcare workers in London, UK, this nested case-control study involved weekly PCR testing of nasopharyngeal swabs along with blood sampling. Healthcare workers were recruited during the week of the UK lockdown, between 23 and 31 March 2020, and followed weekly for up to about 16 weeks. The CDR3 holds 13 amino acids from the cysteine to the phenylalanine. The kept DNA is CDR3 alone, 39 bases in frame from the first base. V loses 7 bases of germline sequence and J loses 3 bases, and the interval between the two ends is 12 bases. Per the germline V gene (reference sequence), SEHNR is the CDR1 and FQNEAQ is the CDR2. The paper's findings and limits, for the study overall: VDJdb matching was skewed toward anti-spike CD8 responses and likely underestimated virus-specific expansions, missing private and CD4 specificities.

The library was made by 5' RACE. The sample was run on a NextSeq 500. To correct for sequencing error and PCR bias, the TCR library protocol tagged individual cDNA molecules with unique molecular identifiers. Both TCR alpha and beta chains were sequenced, and tight co-correlation was observed between alpha and beta sequence abundances in each sample. In the original analysis: Decombinator V4 was used to perform V gene, J gene and CDR3 annotation of TCR sequences. TCRs were defined as expanded if a significant change between any two time points was detected under a Poisson model with p below 0.0001. Abundances of TCRs were expressed as counts per million after normalisation to the total number of TCRs sequenced in each sample. MAIT TCRs were defined by TRAV1-2 paired with TRAJ12, TRAJ20 or TRAJ33, and iNKT TCRs by TRAV10 paired with TRAJ18. A search of VDJdb, accessed on 1 November 2021, was run for TCRs annotated to CMV, EBV and SARS-CoV-2, with TCRs annotated for multiple antigens excluded. TCRdb cleaned the public reads at Q25 with fastp, built clones with MiXCR and kept in-frame beta chains. For every CDR3 protein sequence, its rows merge into one entry that carries the most common genes and DNA. These V and J calls originate from TCRdb's pipeline instead of the authors' own analysis. Recorded for this sample are 34,000 or so distinct CDR3 sequences; around 9% of them occurred a single time. Together, the top ten hold approximately 13% of the sample.

Details on this clonotype: The specificity of this receptor is unknown. The record has no base qualities; no much larger clone is one base away.

The specimen sequenced was whole blood. This TCR derives from an adult who was a healthcare worker with PCR-confirmed SARS-CoV-2 infection or an uninfected control (not recorded which). This sequence uses TRBV7-9 and TRBJ1-1, and TRBD1 may be the D gene, going by 6 matching bases. The DNA sequence is TGTGCCAGCAACAATCAGGGGTACACTGAAGCTTTCTTT. This yields the protein CASNNQGYTEAFF.